Each of the 17 T cell receptor beta chains below was sequenced from the same sample in a study of Ad26.COV2.S vaccination and SARS-CoV-2 variants. Treatment meaning: around 19 received Ad26.COV2.S at low or high dose, single or two shots; several received placebo; per-sample allocation not given. The samples date from day 63 after the first vaccine or placebo injection. Assay used: immunoSEQ multiplex PCR; TCRdb lists only in-frame clones, some missing. The sample shows 300,000 to 500,000 clones, about 88% of them seen only once. Material: peripheral blood, obtained in a trial of Ad26.COV2.S vaccine versus placebo. The receptors were gathered from a person between 18 and 60 years old who received the Ad26.COV2.S COVID-19 vaccine or a placebo.

V usage is TRBV11-2 and J usage is TRBJ2-5, with unresolved D. From germline, CDR1 is SGHAT and CDR2 FQNNGV. The length of the CDR3 is 14 residues. Trimming stripped 2 bases from V and 5 bases from J, with 12 bases between. In nucleotides, the CDR3 is TGTGCCAGCAGCTTAAGTATGGGAACCGAGACCCAGTACTTC. It encodes CASSLSMGTETQYF. The full variable domain, rest sourced from reference TRBV11-2 and TRBJ2-5, is EAGVAQSPRYKIIEKRQSVAFWCNPISGHATLYWYQQILGQGPKLLIQFQNNGVVDDSQLPKDRFSAERLKGVDSTLKIQPAKLEDSAVYLCASSLSMGTETQYFGPGTRLLVL.

V gene TRBV6-5 combines with J gene TRBJ2-7, with TRBD1 identical over 11 bases. In germline, CDR1 is MNHEY, CDR2 SVGAGI. V gave up 5 bases and J gave up 2 bases; unmatched junction bases: 2. CDR3 length: 14 amino acids. The CDR3 loop is CASSRGQGAYEQYF. CDR3 nucleotide sequence: TGTGCCAGCAGTCGGGGACAGGGGGCCTACGAGCAGTACTTC.

The chain uses TRBV4-1 and TRBJ1-1; D might be TRBD1 (6 bases). The CDR3 runs to 16 residues. CDR1 and CDR2 from the germline V gene are MGHRA and YSYEKL. V was clipped by 5 bases and J by 4 bases, with 20 bases between them. This chain's CDR3 is CASSKGQFRGSTEAFF. The CDR3 DNA follows: TGCGCCAGCAGCAAAGGACAGTTTCGGGGGAGCACTGAAGCTTTCTTT.

The chain combines TRBV29-1 with TRBJ1-4; D possibly corresponds to TRBD1 (5 bases). V lost 7 bases, J lost 4 bases, and 10 bases lay in between. Germline-derived CDR1 and CDR2 are SQVTM and ANQGSEA. This CDR3 contains 12 residues. The CDR3 is CSGTWVNEKLFF. CDR3 nucleotide sequence: TGCAGCGGGACATGGGTTAATGAAAAACTGTTTTTT.

The chain has TRBV7-9 and TRBJ2-7; no definite D call. CDR3 length: 16 residues. Germline CDR1 is SEHNR and CDR2 is FQNEAQ (reference sequence). V was clipped by 0 bases and J by 4 bases, with 16 bases between them. CDR3 sequence (DNA): TGTGCCAGCAGCTTAGCGCTTGAGCATTTCTTTTACGAGCAGTACTTC. Protein product: CASSLALEHFFYEQYF.

This clone was seen more than once but under ten times. This chain connects TRBV19 to TRBJ1-1; unclear D gene. Trimming shortened V by 7 bases and J by 5 bases, and 20 bases separated the two germline ends. Germline values: CDR1 LNHDA, CDR2 SQIVND (reference sequence). The CDR3 consists of 15 residues. This CDR3 reads CASTPVALDRTEAFF. CDR3 bases: TGTGCCAGTACCCCCGTAGCTCTGGATCGGACTGAAGCTTTCTTT.

The gene calls are TRBV30 and TRBJ1-5; no firm D call. The CDR3 covers 13 residues. The germline CDR1 and CDR2 sequences are GTSNPN and SVGIG (reference sequence). The V and J ends lost 5 bases and 2 bases respectively, with 10 bases between them. The CDR3 spells CAWHSGGNQPQHF. Here the CDR3 DNA reads TGTGCCTGGCATTCCGGTGGCAATCAGCCCCAGCATTTT.

The chain uses TRBV19 and TRBJ1-5; D is unresolved. V lost 5 bases, J lost 2 bases, and 13 bases lay in between. Germline lookup yields CDR1 LNHDA and CDR2 SQIVND (reference sequence). This CDR3 is 15 amino acids long. CDR3: CASSPTWERNQPQHF. The CDR3 DNA is TGTGCCAGTAGTCCTACCTGGGAACGCAATCAGCCCCAGCATTTT. The whole variable domain, filled in from reference TRBV19 and TRBJ1-5, reads DGGITQSPKYLFRKEGQNVTLSCEQNLNHDAMYWYRQDPGQGLRLIYYSQIVNDFQKGDIAEGYSVSREKKESFPLTVTSAQKNPTAFYLCASSPTWERNQPQHFGDGTRLSIL.

The J gene is TRBJ2-3, the V gene TRBV3-1 (or the pseudogene TRBV3-2), with 8 bases lining up with TRBD2. The CDR3 is 19 residues long. The germline V gene encodes CDR1 LGHDT and CDR2 YNNKEL (reference sequence). With 0 bases clipped from V and 5 bases from J, the junction kept 16 bases outside the gene matches. The DNA of the CDR3 is TGTGCCAGCAGCCAAGAAACGAATCTAGCGGGTCGGAGGGGAGATACGCAGTATTTT. This sequence encodes CASSQETNLAGRRGDTQYF.

The V gene is TRBV30, the J gene TRBJ1-2; D may be TRBD1 (6 bases). The germline V gene has CDR1 GTSNPN and CDR2 SVGIG (reference sequence). The ends were cut back, 2 bases at V and 7 bases at J, with 17 bases in the middle. There are 14 residues in the CDR3. The CDR3 here is CAWSLKGGKGGYTF. As DNA, the CDR3 is TGTGCCTGGAGTCTCAAGGGGGGTAAAGGTGGCTACACCTTC.

This rearrangement joins TRBV11-1 to TRBJ2-7; 7 nucleotides agree with TRBD2. The CDR3 is made up of 16 amino acids. CDR1 is SGHAT and CDR2 is FQDESV in the germline V gene (reference sequence). Losses at the gene ends were 1 base for V and 4 bases for J; bases not matched to a gene: 10. The CDR3 nucleotides are TGTGCCAGCAGCTTAGATTCGGGGGGAATCGGATACGAGCAGTACTTC. Its translation: CASSLDSGGIGYEQYF.

This clone was seen only once. V gene TRBV7-2 combines with J gene TRBJ2-4; no definite D call. V was cut by 1 base and J by 1 base, with 11 bases left in between. Germline lookup yields CDR1 SGHTA and CDR2 FQGNSA. The CDR3 sequence is 16 residues long. The CDR3 nucleotides are TGTGCCAGCAGCTTAGTATACGGGCCGGCCAAAAACATTCAGTACTTC. Amino acid sequence: CASSLVYGPAKNIQYF.

V usage is TRBV10-1 and J usage is TRBJ2-7, with D perhaps TRBD2 (6 bases). Trimming took off 6 bases at V and 6 bases at J, with 24 bases between the two ends. The germline gives CDR1 WNHNN, CDR2 SYGVQD (reference sequence). There are 16 residues in the CDR3. CDR3 sequence: CASSLKKGLRNSEQYF. DNA of the CDR3: TGCGCCAGCAGCCTAAAGAAGGGACTTAGGAACTCCGAGCAGTACTTC.

The chain joins TRBV6-1 to TRBJ2-7; D uncertain. V shed 3 bases and J shed 6 bases, with 9 bases lying between them. CDR1 is MNHNS, CDR2 SASEGT, per germline. CDR3 size: 12 residues. CDR3 nucleotides: TGTGCCAGCAGTGATGGCCGTCTCGAGCAGTACTTC. It is translated as CASSDGRLEQYF.

This clone was recorded once. This chain uses TRBV6-5 with TRBJ1-1; tentatively, D is TRBD1 (5 bases). Trimming stripped 8 bases from V and 6 bases from J, with 22 bases between. Germline CDR1 reads MNHEY; CDR2 reads SVGAGI. The CDR3 is 15 amino acids. In nucleotides, the CDR3 is TGTGCCAGCCGAGAAACCGGAGGGGTTTCCCCTGAAGCTTTCTTT. Translated: CASRETGGVSPEAFF.

This clone is a singleton in its sample. The chain has TRBV5-1 and TRBJ1-3; D is possibly TRBD1 (6 bases). There are 15 residues in the CDR3. Trimming shortened V by 2 bases and J by 0 bases, and 9 bases separated the two germline ends. The germline V gene has CDR1 SGHRS and CDR2 YFSETQ. Here the CDR3 reads CASSLGGISGNTIYF. CDR3 coding DNA: TGCGCCAGCAGCTTAGGGGGGATCTCTGGAAACACCATATATTTT.

V and J are TRBV5-1 and TRBJ1-4, with 7 positions matching TRBD1. This CDR3 has 14 amino acids. CDR1 and CDR2 from the germline V gene are SGHRS and YFSETQ. V lost 2 bases to trimming and J lost 7 bases; unmatched junction nucleotides: 5. CDR3 nucleotides: TGCGCCAGCAGCTTCGGGACAGCTGCTGAAAAACTGTTTTTT. It specifies CASSFGTAAEKLFF.